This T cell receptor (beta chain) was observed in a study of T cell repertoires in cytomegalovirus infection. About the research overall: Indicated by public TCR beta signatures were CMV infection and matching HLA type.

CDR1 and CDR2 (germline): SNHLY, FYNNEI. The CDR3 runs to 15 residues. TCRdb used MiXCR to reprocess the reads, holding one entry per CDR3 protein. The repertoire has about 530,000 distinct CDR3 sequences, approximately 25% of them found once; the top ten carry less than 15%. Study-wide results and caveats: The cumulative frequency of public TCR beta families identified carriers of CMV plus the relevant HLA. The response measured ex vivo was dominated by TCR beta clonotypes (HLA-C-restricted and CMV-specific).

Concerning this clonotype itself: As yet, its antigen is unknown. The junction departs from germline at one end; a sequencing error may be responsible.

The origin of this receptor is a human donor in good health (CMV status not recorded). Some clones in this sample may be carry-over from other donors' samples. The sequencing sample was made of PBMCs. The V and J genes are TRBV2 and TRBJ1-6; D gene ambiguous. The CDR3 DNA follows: TGTGCCAGCACGATCGGGAATCGCAATGTTTCACCCCTCCGCTTT. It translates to CASTIGNRNVSPLRF.